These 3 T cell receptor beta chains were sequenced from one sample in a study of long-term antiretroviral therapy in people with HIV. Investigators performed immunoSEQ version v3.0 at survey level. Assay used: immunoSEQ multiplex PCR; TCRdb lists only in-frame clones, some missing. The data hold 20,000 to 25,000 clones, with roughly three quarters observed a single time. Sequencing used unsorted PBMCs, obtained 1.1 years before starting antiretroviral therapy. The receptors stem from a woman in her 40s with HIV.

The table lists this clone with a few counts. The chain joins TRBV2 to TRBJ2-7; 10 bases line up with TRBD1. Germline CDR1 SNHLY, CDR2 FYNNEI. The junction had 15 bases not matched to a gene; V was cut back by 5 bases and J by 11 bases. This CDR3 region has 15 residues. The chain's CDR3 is CASSKMASTGGIEYF. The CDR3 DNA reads TGTGCCAGCAGTAAAATGGCCTCGACAGGGGGCATCGAGTACTTC.

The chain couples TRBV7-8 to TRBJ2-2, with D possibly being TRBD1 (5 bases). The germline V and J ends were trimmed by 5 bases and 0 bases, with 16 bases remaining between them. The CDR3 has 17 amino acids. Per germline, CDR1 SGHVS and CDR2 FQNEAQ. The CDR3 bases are TGTGCCAGCAGCCCTGACCCTGGGGCCCCGAACACCGGGGAGCTGTTTTTT. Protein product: CASSPDPGAPNTGELFF.

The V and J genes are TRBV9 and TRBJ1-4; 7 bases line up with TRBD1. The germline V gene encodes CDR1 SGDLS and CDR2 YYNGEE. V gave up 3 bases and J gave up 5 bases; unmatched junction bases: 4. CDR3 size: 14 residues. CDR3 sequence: CASSEGGSNEKLFF. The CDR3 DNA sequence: TGTGCCAGCAGCGAAGGGGGCTCGAATGAAAAACTGTTTTTT.